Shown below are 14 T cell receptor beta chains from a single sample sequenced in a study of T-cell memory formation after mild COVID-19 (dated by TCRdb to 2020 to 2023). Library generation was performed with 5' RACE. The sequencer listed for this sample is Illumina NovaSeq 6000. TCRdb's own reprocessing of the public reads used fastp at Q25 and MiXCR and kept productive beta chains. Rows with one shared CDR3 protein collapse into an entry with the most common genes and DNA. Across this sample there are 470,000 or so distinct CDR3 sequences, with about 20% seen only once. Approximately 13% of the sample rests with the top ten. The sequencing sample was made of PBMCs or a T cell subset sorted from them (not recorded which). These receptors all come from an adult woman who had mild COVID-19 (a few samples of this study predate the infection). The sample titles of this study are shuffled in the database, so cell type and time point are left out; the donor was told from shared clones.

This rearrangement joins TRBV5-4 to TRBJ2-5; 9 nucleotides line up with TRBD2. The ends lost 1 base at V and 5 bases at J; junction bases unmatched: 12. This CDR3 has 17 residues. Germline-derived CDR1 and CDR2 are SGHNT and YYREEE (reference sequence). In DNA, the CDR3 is TGTGCCAGCAGCTTGTTGGCGGGGGGGCGTATAGAGGAGACCCAGTACTTC. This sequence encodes CASSLLAGGRIEETQYF. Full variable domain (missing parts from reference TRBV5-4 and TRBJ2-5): ETGVTQSPTHLIKTRGQQVTLRCSSQSGHNTVSWYQQALGQGPQFIFQYYREEENGRGNFPPRFSGLQFPNYSSELNVNALELDDSALYLCASSLLAGGRIEETQYFGPGTRLLVL.

The chain's CDR3 is CSARVDRVDTQYF. The CDR3 DNA is TGCAGTGCTAGAGTTGACAGGGTAGATACGCAGTATTTT. The chain is built from TRBV20-1 and TRBJ2-3; 7 bases line up with TRBD1. With 1 base clipped from V and 5 bases from J, the junction kept 3 bases outside the gene matches. Germline CDR1 is DFQATT and CDR2 is SNEGSKA (reference sequence). There are 13 residues in the CDR3.

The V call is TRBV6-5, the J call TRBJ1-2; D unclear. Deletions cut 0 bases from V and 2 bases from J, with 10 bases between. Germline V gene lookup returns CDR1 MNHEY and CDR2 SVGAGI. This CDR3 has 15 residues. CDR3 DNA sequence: TGTGCCAGCAGTTACTCGACGATGGTGAACTATGGCTACACCTTC. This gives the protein CASSYSTMVNYGYTF.

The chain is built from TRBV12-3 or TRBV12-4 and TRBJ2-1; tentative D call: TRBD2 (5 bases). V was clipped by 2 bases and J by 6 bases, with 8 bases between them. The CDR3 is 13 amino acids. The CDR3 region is CASSLMGSNEQFF. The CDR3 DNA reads TGTGCCAGCAGTTTAATGGGGAGCAATGAGCAGTTCTTC.

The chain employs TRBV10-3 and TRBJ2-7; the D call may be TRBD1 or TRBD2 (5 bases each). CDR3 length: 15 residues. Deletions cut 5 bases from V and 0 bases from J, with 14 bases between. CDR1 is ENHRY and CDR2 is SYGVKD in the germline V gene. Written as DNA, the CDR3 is TGTGCCATCAGTCACGGGGACCGAAGCTCCTACGAGCAGTACTTC. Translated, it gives CAISHGDRSSYEQYF.

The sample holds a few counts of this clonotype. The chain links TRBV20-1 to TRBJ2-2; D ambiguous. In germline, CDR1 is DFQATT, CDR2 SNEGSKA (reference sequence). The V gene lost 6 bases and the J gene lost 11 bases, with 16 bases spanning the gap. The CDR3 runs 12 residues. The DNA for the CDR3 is TGCAGTGCCGAAGACGGACCTCTCGAGCTGTTTTTT. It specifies CSAEDGPLELFF.

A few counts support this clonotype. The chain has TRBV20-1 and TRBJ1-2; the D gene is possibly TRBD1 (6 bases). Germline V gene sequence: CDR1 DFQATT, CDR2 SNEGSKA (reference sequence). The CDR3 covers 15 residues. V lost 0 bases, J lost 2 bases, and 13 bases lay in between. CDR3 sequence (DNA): TGCAGTGCTAGAGATTGGGGGGCCCTCAACTATGGCTACACCTTC. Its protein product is CSARDWGALNYGYTF.

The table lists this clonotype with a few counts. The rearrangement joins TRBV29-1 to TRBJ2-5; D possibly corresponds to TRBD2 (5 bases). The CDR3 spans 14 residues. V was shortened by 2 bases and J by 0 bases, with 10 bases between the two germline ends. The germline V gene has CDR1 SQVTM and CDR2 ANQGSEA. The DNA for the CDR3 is TGCAGCGTTGAACTTAGCGAGTACCAAGAGACCCAGTACTTC. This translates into CSVELSEYQETQYF.

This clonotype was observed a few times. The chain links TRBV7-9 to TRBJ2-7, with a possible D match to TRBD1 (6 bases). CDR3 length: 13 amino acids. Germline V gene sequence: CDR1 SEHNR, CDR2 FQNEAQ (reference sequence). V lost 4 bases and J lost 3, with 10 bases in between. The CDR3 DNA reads TGTGCCAGCAGCTCAGGGGTCCTCTACGAGCAGTACTTC. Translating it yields CASSSGVLYEQYF.

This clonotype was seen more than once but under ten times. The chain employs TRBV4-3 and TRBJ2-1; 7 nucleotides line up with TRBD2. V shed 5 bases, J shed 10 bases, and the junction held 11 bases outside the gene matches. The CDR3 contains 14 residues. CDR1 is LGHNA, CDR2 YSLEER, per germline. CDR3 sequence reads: CASSTSGNLGEQFF. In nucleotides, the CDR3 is TGCGCCAGCAGCACCAGCGGGAACCTTGGGGAGCAGTTCTTC.

For the CDR3, the DNA is TGCGCCAGCAGCTTGCGACAGGGGGATAATGCCGGGGAGCTGTTTTTT. Translated, it gives CASSLRQGDNAGELFF. The gene calls are TRBV5-1 and TRBJ2-2; 9 bases are a match to TRBD1. Trimming removed 1 base from V and 6 bases from J; junction bases left unmatched: 7. CDR3 length equals 16 residues. Germline CDR1 reads SGHRS; CDR2 reads YFSETQ.

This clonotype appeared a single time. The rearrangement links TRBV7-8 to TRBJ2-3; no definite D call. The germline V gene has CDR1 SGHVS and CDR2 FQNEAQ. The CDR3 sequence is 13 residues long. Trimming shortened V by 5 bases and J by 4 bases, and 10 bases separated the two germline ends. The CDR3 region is CASSPFLADTQYF. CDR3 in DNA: TGTGCCAGCAGCCCGTTTTTGGCAGATACGCAGTATTTT.

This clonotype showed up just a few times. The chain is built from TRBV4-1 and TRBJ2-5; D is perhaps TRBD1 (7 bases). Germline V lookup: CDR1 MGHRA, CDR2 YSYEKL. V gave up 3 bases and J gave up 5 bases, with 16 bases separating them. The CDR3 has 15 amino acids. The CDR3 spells CASSHGGGGGETQYF. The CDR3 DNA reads TGCGCCAGCAGCCATGGAGGGGGCGGAGGGGAGACCCAGTACTTC.

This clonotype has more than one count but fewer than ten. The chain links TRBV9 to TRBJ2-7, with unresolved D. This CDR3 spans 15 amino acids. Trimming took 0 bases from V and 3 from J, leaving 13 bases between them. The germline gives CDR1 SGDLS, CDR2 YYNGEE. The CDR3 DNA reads TGTGCCAGCAGCGTAGCGTCCGCAGGCCACTACGAGCAGTACTTC. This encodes CASSVASAGHYEQYF.